These 18 T cell receptor beta chains originate from one sample sequenced in a study of shared clonotypes between healthy human individuals. Profiling relied on immunoSEQ multiplex PCR, and the TCRdb table lists in-frame clones only, not all of them. The sample shows about 1.1 million clones, roughly 80% of them seen only once. What was sequenced was memory CD4+ T cells from PBMCs. As to subset: CD45RA-negative fraction. All receptors come from a man in his late teens or twenties in good health. Some clones in this sample may be carry-over from other donors' samples.

This clone was detected only once. The chain links TRBV4-2 to TRBJ1-5; D perhaps matches TRBD1 (5 bases). This CDR3 has 16 amino acids. The V and J ends lost 3 bases and 4 bases respectively, with 16 bases between them. Germline loops: CDR1 LGHNA, CDR2 YNFKEQ. The CDR3 here is CASSQVLGQENQPQHF. CDR3 in DNA: TGTGCCAGCAGCCAGGTCCTGGGGCAGGAGAATCAGCCCCAGCATTTT.

This chain connects TRBV5-4 to TRBJ1-2; no reliable D call. Germline CDR1 SGHNT, CDR2 YYREEE (reference sequence). This CDR3 has 14 amino acids. Trimming shortened V by 4 bases and J by 4 bases, and 14 bases separated the two germline ends. CDR3: CASSPWEVRYGYTF. CDR3 nucleotide sequence: TGTGCCAGCAGCCCATGGGAGGTCCGCTATGGCTACACCTTC.

This clone was picked up one time. The chain couples TRBV4-1 to TRBJ2-3, with D perhaps given as TRBD1 or TRBD2 (5 bases each). V was clipped by 1 base and J by 2 bases, with 10 bases between them. This CDR3 contains 15 residues. CDR1 is MGHRA, CDR2 YSYEKL, per germline. The CDR3 here is CASSQVGGDTDTQYF. The CDR3 bases are TGCGCCAGCAGCCAAGTTGGGGGAGACACAGATACGCAGTATTTT.

This chain connects TRBV5-4 to TRBJ2-5, with D unresolved. The CDR3 sequence is 13 residues long. Between the trimmed V and J ends, which lost 2 bases and 5 bases, there was a span of 10 bases. Germline CDR1 is SGHNT and CDR2 is YYREEE (reference sequence). CDR3 sequence reads: CASSLTPPETQYF. CDR3 sequence (DNA): TGTGCCAGCAGCTTAACCCCCCCGGAGACCCAGTACTTC.

The chain is built from TRBV7-3 and TRBJ2-5, with 7 bases lining up with TRBD1. Trimming removed 6 bases from V and 5 bases from J; junction bases left unmatched: 12. The CDR3 has 15 amino acids. In germline, CDR1 is SGHTA, CDR2 FQGTGA. The CDR3 is CASRQTGDMSETQYF. CDR3 coding DNA: TGTGCCAGCAGGCAAACAGGGGACATGTCGGAGACCCAGTACTTC.

The rearrangement uses TRBV2 and TRBJ1-2; TRBD1 is a possible D gene (6 bases). Germline-derived CDR1 and CDR2 are SNHLY and FYNNEI. This CDR3 region has 14 residues. The V and J ends lost 4 bases and 6 bases respectively, with 15 bases between them. CDR3 sequence (DNA): TGTGCCAGCAGTGGATTTACAGGGTTTGATGGCTACACCTTC. Residues: CASSGFTGFDGYTF.

This clone was observed a few times. The chain combines TRBV11-2 with TRBJ1-2, with D uncertain. Germline V gene sequence: CDR1 SGHAT, CDR2 FQNNGV. Between the trimmed V and J ends, which lost 1 base and 7 bases, there was a span of 4 bases. This CDR3 region has 11 residues. DNA of the CDR3: TGTGCCAGCAGCTTAGCTGGTGGCTACACCTTC. As protein: CASSLAGGYTF.

This clone was counted at least ten times. The J gene is TRBJ1-2, the V gene TRBV7-9; no reliable D call. The CDR3 runs 15 residues. V dropped 5 bases and J dropped 0 bases, with 13 bases sitting between them. The V gene's germline CDR1 is SEHNR and CDR2 FQNEAQ (reference sequence). The CDR3 loop is CASSPNALTNYGYTF. CDR3 in DNA: TGTGCCAGCAGCCCAAACGCCTTGACTAACTATGGCTACACCTTC. The variable domain in full, with the rest retrieved from reference TRBV7-9 and TRBJ1-2, is DTGVSQNPRHKITKRGQNVTFRCDPISEHNRLYWYRQTLGQGPEFLTYFQNEAQLEKSRLLSDRFSAERPKGSFSTLEIQRTEQGDSAMYLCASSPNALTNYGYTFGSGTRLTVV.

The V and J genes are TRBV27 and TRBJ1-1; no definite D call. V was pared by 1 base and J by 1 base, with 10 bases between. This CDR3 has 15 residues. CDR1 and CDR2 from the germline V gene are MNHEY and SMNVEV (reference sequence). The DNA of the CDR3 is TGTGCCAGCAGTTTATACACCCTGGGGAACACTGAAGCTTTCTTT. It yields the protein CASSLYTLGNTEAFF.

The CDR3 here is CASSTTGGLNTEAFF. Here the CDR3 DNA reads TGTGCCAGCAGTACTACAGGGGGGCTGAACACTGAAGCTTTCTTT. V is TRBV6-5 and J is TRBJ1-1; 8 bases are shared with TRBD1. The CDR3 contains 15 residues. J lost 0 bases, V lost 5 bases, and 5 bases had no gene match. The germline gives CDR1 MNHEY, CDR2 SVGAGI.

This clone was found once. The chain uses TRBV7-9 and TRBJ1-4, with 7 positions matching TRBD1. Germline CDR1 reads SEHNR; CDR2 reads FQNEAQ (reference sequence). The CDR3 is made up of 15 amino acids. Trimming removed 5 bases from V and 7 bases from J; junction bases left unmatched: 10. As DNA, the CDR3 is TGTGCCAGCAGCCCAGGGGGGGGGCGCGGTGAAAAACTGTTTTTT. This translates into CASSPGGGRGEKLFF.

The chain links TRBV27 to TRBJ2-7; 13 nucleotides align to TRBD2. V lost 2 bases, J lost 0 bases, and 4 bases stayed unmatched. CDR1 is MNHEY and CDR2 is SMNVEV in the germline V gene (reference sequence). The CDR3 sequence is 17 residues long. CDR3 sequence (DNA): TGTGCCAGCAGTTTACTACTAGCGGGGGGGGCCTCCTACGAGCAGTACTTC. This gives the protein CASSLLLAGGASYEQYF.

The V and J genes are TRBV1 and TRBJ1-5; TRBD1 is the table's D call, not checked against the DNA. TRBV1 is designated a pseudogene. There are 14 residues in the CDR3. As DNA, the CDR3 is TGCACCAGCAGCCACCCAGGGTGGCGGCAGCCCCAGCATTTT. Translating gives CTSSHPGWRQPQHF.

This chain joins TRBV27 and TRBJ1-2, with a tentative D call TRBD1 (6 bases). V was trimmed by 4 bases and J by 4 bases, leaving 13 bases between them. The CDR3 totals 14 residues. Germline CDR1 is MNHEY and CDR2 is SMNVEV (reference sequence). The CDR3 sequence is CASSSTGRLYGYTF. As DNA, the CDR3 is TGTGCCAGCAGTTCCACAGGGAGGCTCTATGGCTACACCTTC.

The CDR3 DNA reads TGTGCCAGCAGCTTAGATGGCAGGGGGCCTGGAAACACCATATATTTT. It codes for CASSLDGRGPGNTIYF. This chain uses TRBV7-9 with TRBJ1-3; 8 bases fit TRBD1. The CDR3 has 16 amino acids. V gave up 1 base and J gave up 2 bases; unmatched junction bases: 4. Germline V gene lookup returns CDR1 SEHNR and CDR2 FQNEAQ (reference sequence).

The chain combines TRBV2 with TRBJ2-3; D remains ambiguous. There are 15 residues in the CDR3. V lost 8 bases, J lost 0 bases, and 15 bases lay in between. Germline CDR1 reads SNHLY; CDR2 reads FYNNEI. CDR3 sequence (DNA): TGTGCCAGCCCTACCCCGGGCGCTAGCACAGATACGCAGTATTTT. Translation: CASPTPGASTDTQYF.

The chain combines TRBV5-5 with TRBJ1-2; D perhaps matches TRBD1 (6 bases). V lost 0 bases, J lost 6 bases, and 12 bases lay in between. This CDR3 has 14 residues. Germline V gene sequence: CDR1 SGHKS, CDR2 YYEKEE (reference sequence). The CDR3 reads CASSLAAGGDGYTF. The CDR3 nucleotides read TGTGCCAGCAGCTTGGCAGCCGGGGGCGATGGCTACACCTTC.

The chain carries TRBV30 and TRBJ2-1; TRBD2 matches 10 bases. In germline, CDR1 is GTSNPN, CDR2 SVGIG (reference sequence). Losses at the gene ends were 0 bases for V and 5 bases for J; bases not matched to a gene: 4. The CDR3 is made up of 15 amino acids. This chain's CDR3 is CAWSVNLAGDNEQFF. The CDR3 nucleotides read TGTGCCTGGAGTGTAAACCTAGCGGGAGACAATGAGCAGTTCTTC. The complete variable domain, with remaining parts taken from reference TRBV30 and TRBJ2-1, reads SQTIHQWPATLVQPVGSPLSLECTVEGTSNPNLYWYRQAAGRGLQLLFYSVGIGQISSEVPQNLSASRPQDRQFILSSKKLLLSDSGFYLCAWSVNLAGDNEQFFGPGTRLTVL.